The clone carrying this T cell receptor beta chain was seen once. Sequenced by immunoSEQ multiplex PCR; TCRdb stores in-frame clones only, minus some. Of just over 250,000 clones in the sample, under 90% were seen once. This sample was included in a study of blood T cell repertoires in COVID-19. Overall study context: The United States, Italy and Spain provided the acute and convalescent COVID-19 samples.

Sequenced material: PBMCs or T cells enriched from blood (not recorded which). The source of this sequence is a man younger than 45 with acute COVID-19.

The CDR3 sequence is CATSRPTTDTQYF. The DNA of the CDR3 is TGTGCCACCAGCAGACCGACTACAGATACGCAGTATTTT. The chain carries TRBV15 and TRBJ2-3; D not resolved. Germline V gene data show CDR1 as LNHNV and CDR2 as YYDKDF (reference sequence). This CDR3 contains 13 residues. Trimming stripped 2 bases from V and 3 bases from J, with 6 bases between.